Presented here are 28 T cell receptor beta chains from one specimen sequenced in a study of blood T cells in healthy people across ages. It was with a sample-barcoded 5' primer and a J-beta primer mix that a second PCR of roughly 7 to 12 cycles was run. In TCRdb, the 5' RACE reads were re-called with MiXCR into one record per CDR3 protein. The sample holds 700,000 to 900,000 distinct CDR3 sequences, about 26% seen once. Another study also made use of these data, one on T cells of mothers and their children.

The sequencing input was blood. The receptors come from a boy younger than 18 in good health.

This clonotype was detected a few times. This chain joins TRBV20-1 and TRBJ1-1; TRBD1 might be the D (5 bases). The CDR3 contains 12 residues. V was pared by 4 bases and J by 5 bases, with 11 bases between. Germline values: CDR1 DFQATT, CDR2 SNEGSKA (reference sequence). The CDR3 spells CSATSGRTEAFF. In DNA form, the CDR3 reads TGCAGTGCTACCTCGGGGCGGACTGAAGCTTTCTTT.

As DNA, the CDR3 is TGTGCCAGCAGTTGGACGCTGCGTACTGGGGCCAACGTCCTGACTTTC. Translated, it gives CASSWTLRTGANVLTF. V and J are TRBV28 and TRBJ2-6; D not certain. This CDR3 has 16 amino acids. Germline-derived CDR1 and CDR2 are MDHEN and SYDVKM. The V and J ends lost 4 bases and 2 bases respectively, with 12 bases between them.

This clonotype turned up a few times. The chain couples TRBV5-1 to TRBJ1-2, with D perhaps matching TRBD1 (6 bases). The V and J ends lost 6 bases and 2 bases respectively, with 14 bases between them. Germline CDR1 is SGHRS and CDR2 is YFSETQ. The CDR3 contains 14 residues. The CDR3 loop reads CASNPTGNNYGYTF. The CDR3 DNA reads TGCGCCAGCAACCCTACAGGGAACAACTATGGCTACACCTTC.

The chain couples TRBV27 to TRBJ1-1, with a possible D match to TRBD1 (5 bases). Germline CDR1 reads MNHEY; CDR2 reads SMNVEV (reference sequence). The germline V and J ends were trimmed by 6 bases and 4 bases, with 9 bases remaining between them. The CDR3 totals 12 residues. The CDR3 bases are TGTGCCAGCAGGGGGCCGGTCACTGAAGCTTTCTTT. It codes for CASRGPVTEAFF.

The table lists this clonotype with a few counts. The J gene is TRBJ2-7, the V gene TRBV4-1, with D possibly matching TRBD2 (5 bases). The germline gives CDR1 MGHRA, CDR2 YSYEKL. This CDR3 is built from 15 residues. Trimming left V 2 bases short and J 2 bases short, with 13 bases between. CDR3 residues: CASSQPGVPAYEQYF. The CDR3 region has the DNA TGCGCCAGCAGCCAACCCGGGGTACCCGCCTACGAGCAGTACTTC.

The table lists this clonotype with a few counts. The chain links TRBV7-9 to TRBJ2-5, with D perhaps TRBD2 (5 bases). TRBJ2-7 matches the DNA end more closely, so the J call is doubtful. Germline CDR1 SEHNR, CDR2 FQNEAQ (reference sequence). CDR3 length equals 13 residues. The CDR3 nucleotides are TGTGCCAGCAGCTTAAATGCGGGCTACGAGCAGTACTTC. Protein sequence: CASSLNAGYEQYF.

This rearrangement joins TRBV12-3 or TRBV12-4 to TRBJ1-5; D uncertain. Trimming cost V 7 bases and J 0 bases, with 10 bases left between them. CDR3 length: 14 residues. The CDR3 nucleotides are TGTGCCAGCACCGCAGAATATAGCAATCAGCCCCAGCATTTT. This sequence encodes CASTAEYSNQPQHF.

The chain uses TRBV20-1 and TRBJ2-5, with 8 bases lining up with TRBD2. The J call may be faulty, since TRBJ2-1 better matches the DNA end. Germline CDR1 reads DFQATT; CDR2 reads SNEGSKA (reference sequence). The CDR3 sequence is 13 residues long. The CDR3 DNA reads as TGCAGTGCTCCAAAGCGGGGGCCTGACTTGCAGTTCTTC. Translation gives CSAPKRGPDLQFF.

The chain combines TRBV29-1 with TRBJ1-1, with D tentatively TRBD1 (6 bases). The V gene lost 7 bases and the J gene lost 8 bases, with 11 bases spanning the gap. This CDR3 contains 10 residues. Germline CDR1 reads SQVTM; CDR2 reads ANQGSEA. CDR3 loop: CSASRGEAFF. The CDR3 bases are TGCAGCGCCAGTAGGGGGGAAGCTTTCTTT.

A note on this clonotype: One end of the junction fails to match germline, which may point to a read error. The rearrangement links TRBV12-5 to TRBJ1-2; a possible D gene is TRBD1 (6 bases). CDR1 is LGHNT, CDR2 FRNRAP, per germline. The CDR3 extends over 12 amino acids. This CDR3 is CAWGPGNCGYTF. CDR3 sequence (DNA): TGTGCATGGGGGCCCGGGAACTGTGGCTACACCTTC.

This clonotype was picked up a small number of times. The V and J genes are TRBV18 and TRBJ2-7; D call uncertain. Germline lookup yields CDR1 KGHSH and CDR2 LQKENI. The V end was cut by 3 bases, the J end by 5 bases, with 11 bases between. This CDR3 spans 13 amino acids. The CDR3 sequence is CASSPRIGDEQYF. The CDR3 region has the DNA TGTGCCAGCTCACCGAGAATTGGAGACGAGCAGTACTTC.

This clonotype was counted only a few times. CDR3 in amino acids: CASRGTETQYF. DNA for the CDR3: TGCGCCAGCAGGGGCACAGAGACCCAGTACTTC. The chain joins TRBV5-1 to TRBJ2-5, with D unclear. With 5 bases removed from V and 4 bases from J, the gap between germline ends came to 6 bases. The CDR3 has 11 amino acids. Germline V gene data show CDR1 as SGHRS and CDR2 as YFSETQ.

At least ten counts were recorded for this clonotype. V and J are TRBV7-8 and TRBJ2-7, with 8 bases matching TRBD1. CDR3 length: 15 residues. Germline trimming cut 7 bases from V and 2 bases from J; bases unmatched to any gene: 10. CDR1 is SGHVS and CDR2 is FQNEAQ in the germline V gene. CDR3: CASTLRQGPTYEQYF. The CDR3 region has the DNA TGTGCCAGCACCCTCAGACAGGGGCCAACCTACGAGCAGTACTTC.

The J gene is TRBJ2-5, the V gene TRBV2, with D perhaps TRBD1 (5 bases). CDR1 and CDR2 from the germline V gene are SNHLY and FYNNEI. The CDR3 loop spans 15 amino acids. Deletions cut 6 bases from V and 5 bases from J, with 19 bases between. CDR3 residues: CASRDPQGLVETQYF. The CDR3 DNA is TGTGCCAGCAGGGACCCCCAGGGTTTAGTGGAGACCCAGTACTTC.

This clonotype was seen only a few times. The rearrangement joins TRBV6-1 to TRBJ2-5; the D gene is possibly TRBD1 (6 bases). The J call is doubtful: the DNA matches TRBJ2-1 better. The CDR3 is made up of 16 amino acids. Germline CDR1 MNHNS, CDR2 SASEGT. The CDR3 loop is CASRTRQARRYNEQFF. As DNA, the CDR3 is TGTGCCAGCAGAACAAGACAGGCTCGGCGATACAATGAGCAGTTCTTC.

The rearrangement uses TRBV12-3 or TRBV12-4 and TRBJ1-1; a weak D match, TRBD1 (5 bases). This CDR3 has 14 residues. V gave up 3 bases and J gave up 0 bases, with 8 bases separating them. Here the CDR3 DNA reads TGTGCCAGCAGTTTGTGGGGGTTGAACACTGAAGCTTTCTTT. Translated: CASSLWGLNTEAFF.

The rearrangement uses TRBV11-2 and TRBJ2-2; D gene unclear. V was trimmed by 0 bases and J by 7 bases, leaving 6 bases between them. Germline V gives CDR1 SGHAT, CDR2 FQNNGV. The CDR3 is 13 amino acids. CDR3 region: CASSLEPGGELFF. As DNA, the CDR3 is TGTGCCAGCAGCTTAGAGCCGGGCGGGGAGCTGTTTTTT. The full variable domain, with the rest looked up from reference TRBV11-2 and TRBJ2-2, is EAGVAQSPRYKIIEKRQSVAFWCNPISGHATLYWYQQILGQGPKLLIQFQNNGVVDDSQLPKDRFSAERLKGVDSTLKIQPAKLEDSAVYLCASSLEPGGELFFGEGSRLTVL.

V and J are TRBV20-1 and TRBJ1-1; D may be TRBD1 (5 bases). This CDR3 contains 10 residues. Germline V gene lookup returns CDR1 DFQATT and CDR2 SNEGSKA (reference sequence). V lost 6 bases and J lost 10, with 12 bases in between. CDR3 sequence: CSATGVGAFF. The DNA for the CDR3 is TGCAGTGCAACAGGCGTGGGAGCTTTCTTT.

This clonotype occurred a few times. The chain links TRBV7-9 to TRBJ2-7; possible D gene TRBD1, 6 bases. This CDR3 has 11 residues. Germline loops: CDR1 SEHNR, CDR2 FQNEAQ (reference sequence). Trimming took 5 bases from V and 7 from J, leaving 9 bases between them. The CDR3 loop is CASSRGQEQYF. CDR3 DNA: TGTGCCAGCAGCCGAGGACAGGAGCAGTACTTC. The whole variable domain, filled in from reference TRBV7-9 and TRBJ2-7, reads DTGVSQNPRHKITKRGQNVTFRCDPISEHNRLYWYRQTLGQGPEFLTYFQNEAQLEKSRLLSDRFSAERPKGSFSTLEIQRTEQGDSAMYLCASSRGQEQYFGPGTRLTVT.

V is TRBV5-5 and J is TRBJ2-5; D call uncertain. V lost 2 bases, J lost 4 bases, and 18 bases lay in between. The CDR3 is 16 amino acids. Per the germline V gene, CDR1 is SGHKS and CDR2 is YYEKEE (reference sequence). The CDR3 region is CASSFTPGRGRETQYF. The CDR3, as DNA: TGTGCCAGCAGCTTCACTCCGGGTCGAGGAAGAGAGACCCAGTACTTC.

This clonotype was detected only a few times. CDR3 DNA: TGTGCCAGCAGTTACCGGGGGGGGCCCCAAGAGACCCAGTACTTC. Translation: CASSYRGGPQETQYF. The chain uses TRBV6-5 and TRBJ2-5; 8 positions match TRBD2. The CDR3 contains 15 residues. Germline loops: CDR1 MNHEY, CDR2 SVGAGI. With V trimmed by 2 bases and J by 1 base, 3 bases remained unmatched.

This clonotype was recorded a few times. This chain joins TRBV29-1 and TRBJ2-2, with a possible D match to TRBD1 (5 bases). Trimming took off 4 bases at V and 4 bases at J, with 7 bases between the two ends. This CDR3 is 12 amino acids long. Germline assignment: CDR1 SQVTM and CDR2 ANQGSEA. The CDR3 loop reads CSVVQVTGELFF. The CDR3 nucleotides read TGCAGCGTTGTACAGGTCACCGGGGAGCTGTTTTTT.

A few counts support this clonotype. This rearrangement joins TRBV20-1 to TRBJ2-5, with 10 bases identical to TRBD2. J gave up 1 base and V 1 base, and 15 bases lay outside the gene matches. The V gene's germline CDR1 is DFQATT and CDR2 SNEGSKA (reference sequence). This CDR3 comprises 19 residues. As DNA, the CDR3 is TGCAGTGCTAGAGTATTTCCAGGGCTAGCGGGGGCCATCCAAGAGACCCAGTACTTC. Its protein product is CSARVFPGLAGAIQETQYF.

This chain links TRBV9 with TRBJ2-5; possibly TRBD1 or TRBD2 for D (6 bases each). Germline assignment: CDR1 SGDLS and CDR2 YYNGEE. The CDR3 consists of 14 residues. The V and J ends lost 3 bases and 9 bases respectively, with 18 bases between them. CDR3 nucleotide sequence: TGTGCCAGCAGCGGCGGGACAAGGGAATTGGCCCAGTACTTC. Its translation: CASSGGTRELAQYF. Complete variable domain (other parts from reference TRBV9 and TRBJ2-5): DSGVTQTPKHLITATGQRVTLRCSPRSGDLSVYWYQQSLDQGLQFLIQYYNGEERAKGNILERFSAQQFPDLHSELNLSSLELGDSALYFCASSGGTRELAQYFGPGTRLLVL.

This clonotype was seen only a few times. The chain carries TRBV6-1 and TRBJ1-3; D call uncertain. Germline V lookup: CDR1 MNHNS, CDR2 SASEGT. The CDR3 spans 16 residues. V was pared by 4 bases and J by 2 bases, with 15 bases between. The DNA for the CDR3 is TGTGCCAGCAGTGTCCTGCCTCCGGCCGCTGGAAACACCATATATTTT. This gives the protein CASSVLPPAAGNTIYF.

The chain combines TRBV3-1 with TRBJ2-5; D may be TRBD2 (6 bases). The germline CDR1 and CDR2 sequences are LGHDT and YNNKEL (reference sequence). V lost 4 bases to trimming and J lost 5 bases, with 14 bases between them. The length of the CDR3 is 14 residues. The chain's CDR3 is CASSRDRRGETQYF. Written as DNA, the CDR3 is TGTGCCAGCAGCCGGGACCGCCGGGGGGAGACCCAGTACTTC.

The CDR3 region has the DNA TGTGCCACCAGCAAGGGGGGAAACACCGGGGAGCTGTTTTTT. Translating it yields CATSKGGNTGELFF. V is TRBV15 and J is TRBJ2-2, with D possibly being TRBD1 or TRBD2 (6 bases each). Germline V lookup: CDR1 LNHNV, CDR2 YYDKDF (reference sequence). This CDR3 contains 14 residues. V lost 4 bases to trimming and J lost 2 bases, with 8 bases between them.

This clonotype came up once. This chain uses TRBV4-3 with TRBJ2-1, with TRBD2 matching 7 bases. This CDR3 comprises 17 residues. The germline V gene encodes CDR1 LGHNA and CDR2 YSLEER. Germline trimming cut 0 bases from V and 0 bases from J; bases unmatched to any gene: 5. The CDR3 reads CASSQEGGGSSYNEQFF. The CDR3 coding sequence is TGCGCCAGCAGCCAAGAAGGTGGCGGGAGCTCCTACAATGAGCAGTTCTTC.